Presented here are 21 T cell receptor beta chains from one specimen sequenced in a study of blood T cell repertoires in COVID-19. Measured with immunoSEQ multiplex PCR; TCRdb has only the in-frame clones, and not every one. The table records about 190,000 clones, less than 90% of them present only once. What was sequenced was PBMCs or T cells enriched from blood (not recorded which). Receptors were obtained from a woman in her 30s who had been exposed to COVID-19.

The chain has TRBV4-1 and TRBJ1-2; D possibly corresponds to TRBD1 (5 bases). V lost 4 bases and J lost 6, with 27 bases in between. Per germline, CDR1 MGHRA and CDR2 YSYEKL. The CDR3 has 18 residues. CDR3 region: CASSPQNSDKPIGDGYTF. In DNA, the CDR3 is TGCGCCAGCAGCCCACAAAACTCGGACAAGCCCATCGGCGATGGCTACACCTTC.

The rearrangement joins TRBV6-2 or TRBV6-3 to TRBJ2-7; D may be TRBD2 (5 bases). Looked up from germline, CDR1 is MNHEY and CDR2 is SVGEGT. This CDR3 is built from 16 residues. V lost 0 bases and J lost 0, with 12 bases in between. The CDR3 region has the DNA TGTGCCAGCAGTTACTCCGACGGAGACTACTCCTACGAGCAGTACTTC. This sequence encodes CASSYSDGDYSYEQYF.

This clone was seen just once. The J gene is TRBJ2-5, the V gene TRBV18; no reliable D call. Germline lookup yields CDR1 KGHSH and CDR2 LQKENI. Trimming took off 3 bases at V and 1 base at J, with 3 bases between the two ends. There are 12 residues in the CDR3. CDR3 nucleotide sequence: TGTGCCAGCTCACCGGCCCAAGAGACCCAGTACTTC. It translates to CASSPAQETQYF.

V gene TRBV5-4 combines with J gene TRBJ2-7, with a tentative D call TRBD2 (7 bases). The CDR3 contains 15 residues. The germline CDR1 and CDR2 sequences are SGHNT and YYREEE (reference sequence). V dropped 1 base and J dropped 7 bases, with 18 bases sitting between them. CDR3 amino acids: CASSLKRDLRGEQYF. The DNA for the CDR3 is TGTGCCAGCAGCTTGAAGCGGGACCTTAGGGGGGAGCAGTACTTC.

The J gene is TRBJ1-2, the V gene TRBV23-1, with 8 bases aligning to TRBD1. TRBV23-1 is treated as an ORF (open reading frame) with a function not yet certain. V was pared by 2 bases and J by 7 bases, with 9 bases of the junction left unmatched. The CDR3 sequence is 15 residues long. In nucleotides, the CDR3 is TGCGCCAGCAGTCAACCACCCACACAGGGGGGTGGCTACACCTTC. Amino acids: CASSQPPTQGGGYTF.

The chain carries TRBV6-5 and TRBJ1-1; TRBD1 matches at 8 bases. Germline-derived CDR1 and CDR2 are MNHEY and SVGAGI. This CDR3 comprises 13 residues. V dropped 9 bases and J dropped 1; count of bases not matched to a gene: 4. In DNA form, the CDR3 reads TGTGCCAGTGTGGACAGGGCGAACACTGAAGCTTTCTTT. Residues: CASVDRANTEAFF.

The chain combines TRBV7-2 with TRBJ1-2; no clear D gene. Per germline, CDR1 SGHTA and CDR2 FQGNSA. V lost 4 bases and J lost 4, with 13 bases in between. CDR3 length: 14 residues. Here the CDR3 DNA reads TGTGCCAGCAGCTCGCCGGGGTTTTCCTATGGCTACACCTTC. Amino acid sequence: CASSSPGFSYGYTF.

This clone was detected only once. The chain joins TRBV6-2 or TRBV6-3 to TRBJ2-2; possibly TRBD2 for D (6 bases). V dropped 6 bases and J dropped 4 bases, with 12 bases sitting between them. The V gene's germline CDR1 is MNHEY and CDR2 SVGEGT. The CDR3 runs to 14 residues. The CDR3 loop reads CASSSGEPTGELFF. CDR3 nucleotides: TGTGCCAGCAGCTCGGGAGAACCCACCGGGGAGCTGTTTTTT.

This sequence joins TRBV6-5 and TRBJ2-7; TRBD1 matches at 7 bases. The V and J ends lost 5 bases and 1 base, in that order; junction bases with no gene match: 5. Germline V lookup: CDR1 MNHEY, CDR2 SVGAGI. The CDR3 is made up of 14 amino acids. CDR3 coding DNA: TGTGCCAGCAGTAGATTACAGGGGTCCTACGAGCAGTACTTC. This translates into CASSRLQGSYEQYF.

J is TRBJ2-1 and V is TRBV3-1 (or the pseudogene TRBV3-2); 10 bases fit TRBD1. Germline-derived CDR1 and CDR2 are LGHDT and YNNKEL (reference sequence). Trimming removed 4 bases from V and 7 bases from J; junction bases left unmatched: 7. This CDR3 is built from 15 residues. DNA of the CDR3: TGTGCCAGCAGCCTCGGGACAGGGGTAGGAAATGAGCAGTTCTTC. Amino acids: CASSLGTGVGNEQFF.

The chain employs TRBV5-4 and TRBJ2-3, with TRBD2 identical over 9 bases. The V gene end was trimmed by 4 bases and the J gene end by 3 bases; junction bases not matched to a gene: 3. This CDR3 contains 14 residues. The germline V gene has CDR1 SGHNT and CDR2 YYREEE (reference sequence). The CDR3 is CASSRSGGTDTQYF. The CDR3 nucleotides are TGTGCCAGCAGCCGTAGCGGGGGAACAGATACGCAGTATTTT. Looking up the rest from reference TRBV5-4 and TRBJ2-3 gives the full variable domain: ETGVTQSPTHLIKTRGQQVTLRCSSQSGHNTVSWYQQALGQGPQFIFQYYREEENGRGNFPPRFSGLQFPNYSSELNVNALELDDSALYLCASSRSGGTDTQYFGPGTRLTVL.

The sample holds a few counts of this clone. This CDR3 is also generated by other DNA sequences in the sample. The chain joins TRBV30 to TRBJ1-2; perhaps TRBD1 as D (6 bases). Trimming took off 5 bases at V and 5 bases at J, with 18 bases between the two ends. The CDR3 is 14 amino acids. Germline values: CDR1 GTSNPN, CDR2 SVGIG (reference sequence). The DNA of the CDR3 is TGTGCCTGGCTCCCAGGGGTGGATGGGTATGGCTACACCTTC. Its protein is CAWLPGVDGYGYTF.

V and J are TRBV5-6 and TRBJ2-1; 8 nucleotides line up with TRBD1. The junction had 10 bases not matched to a gene; V was cut back by 7 bases and J by 7 bases. Germline V CDR1 and CDR2: SGHDT, YYEEEE. CDR3 size: 14 residues. The chain's CDR3 is CASLDWTGTNEQFF. The CDR3 nucleotides are TGTGCCAGCCTAGATTGGACAGGGACGAATGAGCAGTTCTTC.

J is TRBJ1-6 and V is TRBV2; 10 nucleotides line up with TRBD1. Germline V CDR1 and CDR2: SNHLY, FYNNEI. Losses at the gene ends were 7 bases for V and 8 bases for J; bases not matched to a gene: 8. The CDR3 has 15 amino acids. CDR3 loop: CASKTLTGGDSPLHF. The CDR3 nucleotides are TGTGCCAGCAAGACCCTGACAGGGGGCGATTCACCCCTCCACTTT.

The genes are TRBV5-1 and TRBJ2-3; weak D call: TRBD2 (7 bases). The V end was cut by 1 base, the J end by 0 bases, with 15 bases between. CDR3 size: 17 residues. Germline CDR1 is SGHRS and CDR2 is YFSETQ. The CDR3 DNA is TGCGCCAGCAGCTTGTCGGCGGGGGCTGCTAGCACAGATACGCAGTATTTT. This translates into CASSLSAGAASTDTQYF. Together with reference TRBV5-1 and TRBJ2-3, the CDR3 gives the full variable domain: KAGVTQTPRYLIKTRGQQVTLSCSPISGHRSVSWYQQTPGQGLQFLFEYFSETQRNKGNFPGRFSGRQFSNSRSEMNVSTLELGDSALYLCASSLSAGAASTDTQYFGPGTRLTVL.

V usage is TRBV10-1 and J usage is TRBJ2-7; the D is unclear. This CDR3 region has 14 residues. Per the germline V gene, CDR1 is WNHNN and CDR2 is SYGVQD (reference sequence). V gave up 6 bases and J gave up 6 bases, with 18 bases separating them. The CDR3 is CASRGDSPPFEQYF. The CDR3 bases are TGCGCCAGCAGAGGAGACTCCCCCCCTTTCGAGCAGTACTTC.

This clone was counted once. V gene TRBV5-1 combines with J gene TRBJ1-1; D remains ambiguous. CDR1 SGHRS and CDR2 YFSETQ come from the germline V gene. With 3 bases removed from V and 6 bases from J, the gap between germline ends came to 12 bases. The CDR3 is 13 amino acids. The CDR3 coding sequence is TGCGCCAGCAGCTCTACCCCGGGAGCTGAAGCTTTCTTT. Protein: CASSSTPGAEAFF.

The chain links TRBV9 to TRBJ1-1; D is uncertain. Germline lookup yields CDR1 SGDLS and CDR2 YYNGEE. There are 15 residues in the CDR3. With 5 bases removed from V and 4 bases from J, the gap between germline ends came to 18 bases. Written as DNA, the CDR3 is TGTGCCAGCAGTCCTAGGAGTGTGGTCGGCACTGAAGCTTTCTTT. This codes for CASSPRSVVGTEAFF.

This chain connects TRBV5-1 to TRBJ1-1; possibly TRBD1 for D (5 bases). V gave up 1 base and J gave up 0 bases, with 10 bases separating them. Germline CDR1 is SGHRS and CDR2 is YFSETQ. The CDR3 totals 15 residues. DNA for the CDR3: TGCGCCAGCAGCTTGCAGACAGCTCTGAACACTGAAGCTTTCTTT. Translating gives CASSLQTALNTEAFF.

The genes are TRBV5-1 and TRBJ2-7; unclear D gene. V dropped 2 bases and J dropped 2 bases, with 2 bases sitting between them. This CDR3 contains 11 residues. Germline V CDR1 and CDR2: SGHRS, YFSETQ. CDR3 in amino acids: CASSFTYEQYF. DNA of the CDR3: TGCGCCAGCAGCTTTACCTACGAGCAGTACTTC. Variable domain in full (rest from reference TRBV5-1 and TRBJ2-7): KAGVTQTPRYLIKTRGQQVTLSCSPISGHRSVSWYQQTPGQGLQFLFEYFSETQRNKGNFPGRFSGRQFSNSRSEMNVSTLELGDSALYLCASSFTYEQYFGPGTRLTVT.

The chain is built from TRBV5-8 and TRBJ1-1, with no clear D. Trimming removed 3 bases at V and 1 base at J, with 7 bases between. Germline loops: CDR1 SGHTS, CDR2 YDEGEE. The CDR3 runs 13 residues. The CDR3 nucleotides are TGTGCCAGCAGCTGGCGGAGGAACACTGAAGCTTTCTTT. Encoded protein: CASSWRRNTEAFF.